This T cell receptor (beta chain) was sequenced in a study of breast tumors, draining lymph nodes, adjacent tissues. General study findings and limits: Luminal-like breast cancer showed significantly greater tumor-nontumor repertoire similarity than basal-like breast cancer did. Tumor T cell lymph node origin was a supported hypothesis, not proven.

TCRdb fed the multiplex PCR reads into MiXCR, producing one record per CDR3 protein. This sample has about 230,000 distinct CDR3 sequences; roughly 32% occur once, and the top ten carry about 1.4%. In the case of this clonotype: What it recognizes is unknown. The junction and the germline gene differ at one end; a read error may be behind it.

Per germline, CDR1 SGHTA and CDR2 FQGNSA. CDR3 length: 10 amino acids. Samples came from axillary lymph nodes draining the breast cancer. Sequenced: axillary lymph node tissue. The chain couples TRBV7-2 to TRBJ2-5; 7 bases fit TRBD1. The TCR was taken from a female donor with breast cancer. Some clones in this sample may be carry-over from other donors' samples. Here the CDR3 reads CASSPTGVGF. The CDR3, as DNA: TGTGCCAGCAGCCCCACAGGGGTAGGGTTC.